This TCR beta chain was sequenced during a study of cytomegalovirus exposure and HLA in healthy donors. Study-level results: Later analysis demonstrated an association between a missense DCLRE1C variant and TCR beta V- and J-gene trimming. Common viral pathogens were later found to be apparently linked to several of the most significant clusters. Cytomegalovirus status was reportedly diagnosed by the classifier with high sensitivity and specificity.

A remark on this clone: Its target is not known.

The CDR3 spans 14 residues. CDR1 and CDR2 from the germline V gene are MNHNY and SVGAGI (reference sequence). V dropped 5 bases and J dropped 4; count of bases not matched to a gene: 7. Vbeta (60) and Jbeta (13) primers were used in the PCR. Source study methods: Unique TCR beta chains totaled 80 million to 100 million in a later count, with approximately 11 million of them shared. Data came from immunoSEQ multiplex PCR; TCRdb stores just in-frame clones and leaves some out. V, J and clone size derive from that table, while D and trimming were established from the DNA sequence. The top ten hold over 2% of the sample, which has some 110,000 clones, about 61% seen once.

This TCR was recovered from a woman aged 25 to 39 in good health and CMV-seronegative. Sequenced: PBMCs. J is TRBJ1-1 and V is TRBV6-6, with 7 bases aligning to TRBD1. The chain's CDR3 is CASSLSPGGTEAFF. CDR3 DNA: TGTGCCAGCAGTCTCTCTCCAGGGGGCACTGAAGCTTTCTTT.